Following are 10 T cell receptor beta chains from one sample sequenced in a study of blood T cell repertoires in COVID-19. The assay was immunoSEQ multiplex PCR, and TCRdb's table has in-frame clones only and misses some. This table holds around 250,000 clones, approximately 87% found once. The sequenced sample was peripheral blood. The receptors here all came from a man aged 55 to 69 with acute or convalescent COVID-19.

The chain carries TRBV6-6 and TRBJ2-6, with TRBD1 as a possible D gene (6 bases). The CDR3 loop spans 15 amino acids. Looked up from germline, CDR1 is MNHNY and CDR2 is SVGAGI (reference sequence). V lost 5 bases to trimming and J lost 0 bases, with 8 bases between them. CDR3 DNA sequence: TGTGCCAGCAGTGCACAGGGCTCTGGGGCCAACGTCCTGACTTTC. Encoded protein: CASSAQGSGANVLTF.

This clone was recorded once. V is TRBV7-9 and J is TRBJ2-7, with a weak D call TRBD1 (5 bases). The CDR3 contains 14 residues. V was clipped by 3 bases and J by 4 bases, with 13 bases between them. CDR1 and CDR2 from the germline V gene are SEHNR and FQNEAQ (reference sequence). The CDR3 loop reads CASSLLGQPYEQYF. The CDR3 DNA is TGTGCCAGCAGCTTGTTGGGGCAGCCTTACGAGCAGTACTTC.

This chain uses TRBV6-5 with TRBJ2-3; 7 bases align to TRBD2. The CDR3 loop spans 16 amino acids. CDR1 is MNHEY and CDR2 is SVGAGI in the germline V gene. The V gene end was trimmed by 2 bases and the J gene end by 5 bases; junction bases not matched to a gene: 10. In DNA, the CDR3 is TGTGCCAGCAGTTACCTATGGGCGGGAGAGGGAGATACGCAGTATTTT. Translated: CASSYLWAGEGDTQYF.

The chain couples TRBV5-4 to TRBJ1-3, with D unclear. The CDR3 has 12 amino acids. The germline CDR1 and CDR2 sequences are SGHNT and YYREEE (reference sequence). The germline V and J ends were trimmed by 0 bases and 8 bases, with 6 bases remaining between them. The CDR3 loop reads CASSLGRDTIYF. The CDR3 region has the DNA TGTGCCAGCAGCTTGGGCCGAGACACCATATATTTT.

The rearrangement joins TRBV5-6 to TRBJ2-5; TRBD1 is a possible D gene (6 bases). V lost 2 bases and J 3 bases, leaving 17 bases between the germline ends. The CDR3 runs 16 residues. The V gene's germline CDR1 is SGHDT and CDR2 YYEEEE. The CDR3 here is CASSFRSGHTEETQYF. Here the CDR3 DNA reads TGTGCCAGCAGCTTTAGATCGGGACACACTGAAGAGACCCAGTACTTC.

This clone was seen a few times. The junction differs from germline at one of its ends, possibly a read error. The chain carries TRBV7-7 and TRBJ2-1; 13 bases match TRBD2. The CDR3 sequence is 15 residues long. Looked up from germline, CDR1 is SSHAT and CDR2 is FNYEAQ (reference sequence). The DNA for the CDR3 is TGTGCTAGCAGCCTAGGGACTAGCGGGACCAATGAGCAGTTCTTC. Amino acid sequence: CASSLGTSGTNEQFF.

The chain carries TRBV4-2 and TRBJ2-4; possible D gene TRBD2, 6 bases. V lost 3 bases and J lost 6, with 15 bases in between. The CDR3 extends over 15 amino acids. Germline CDR1 is LGHNA and CDR2 is YNFKEQ. CDR3: CASSQIDSGRNIQYF. For the CDR3, the DNA is TGTGCCAGCAGCCAGATCGATAGCGGCAGAAACATTCAGTACTTC.

This clone has only one observation. The CDR3: CASSIIPSGPNTGELFF. CDR3 in DNA: TGTGCCAGTAGTATTATCCCTAGCGGACCGAACACCGGGGAGCTGTTTTTT. The rearrangement links TRBV19 to TRBJ2-2; 7 bases are shared with TRBD2. The V gene end was trimmed by 3 bases and the J gene end by 0 bases; junction bases not matched to a gene: 7. The CDR3 extends over 17 amino acids. Per the germline V gene, CDR1 is LNHDA and CDR2 is SQIVND (reference sequence).

The chain recombines TRBV9 with TRBJ1-2; TRBD1 agrees at 7 bases. Trimming took 0 bases from V and 0 from J; bases not matched to a gene: 8. CDR3 length: 17 amino acids. CDR1 and CDR2 (germline): SGDLS, YYNGEE. The chain's CDR3 is CASSVVPGGTSNYGYTF. CDR3 nucleotide sequence: TGTGCCAGCAGCGTAGTCCCAGGGGGGACCTCTAACTATGGCTACACCTTC.

The chain is built from TRBV5-1 and TRBJ1-4; D is perhaps TRBD1 (6 bases). CDR1 and CDR2 from the germline V gene are SGHRS and YFSETQ. The CDR3 is 14 residues long. V lost 5 bases and J 8 bases, leaving 16 bases between the germline ends. CDR3 sequence reads: CASSSHPQGEKLFF. The CDR3 nucleotides read TGCGCCAGCAGTTCTCACCCCCAGGGGGAAAAACTGTTTTTT.